This T cell receptor (beta chain) comes out of a study of T cells expressing NK-cell markers. Points from the study as a whole: In a group of several donors, dominant NKG2C+ clonotypes represented roughly 1.0-8% of CD8+ T cells. Leadership of the CD3+CD56-NKG2C+ fraction also belonged to these clonotypes in a handful of donors.

5'RACE template switching built TCR beta cDNA with unique molecular identifiers. TCRdb re-called the 5' RACE reads; one entry per CDR3 protein, DNA not given. Found here are 450,000 to 600,000 distinct CDR3 sequences; the top ten clones hold approximately 4%. Concerning this clonotype itself: Its cognate antigen is unknown.

This CDR3 spans 16 amino acids. What was sequenced was blood T cells: a sorted CD56 or NKG2C T cell subset, CD4+ or CD8+ T cells, or bulk PBMC T cells (not recorded which). This receptor was obtained from a man between 18 and 35 years old in good health. The V call is TRBV12-3 or TRBV12-4, the J call TRBJ2-7; TCRdb names TRBD2, which stays unverified in the absence of DNA. This CDR3 reads CASRTGGREEPYEQYF.